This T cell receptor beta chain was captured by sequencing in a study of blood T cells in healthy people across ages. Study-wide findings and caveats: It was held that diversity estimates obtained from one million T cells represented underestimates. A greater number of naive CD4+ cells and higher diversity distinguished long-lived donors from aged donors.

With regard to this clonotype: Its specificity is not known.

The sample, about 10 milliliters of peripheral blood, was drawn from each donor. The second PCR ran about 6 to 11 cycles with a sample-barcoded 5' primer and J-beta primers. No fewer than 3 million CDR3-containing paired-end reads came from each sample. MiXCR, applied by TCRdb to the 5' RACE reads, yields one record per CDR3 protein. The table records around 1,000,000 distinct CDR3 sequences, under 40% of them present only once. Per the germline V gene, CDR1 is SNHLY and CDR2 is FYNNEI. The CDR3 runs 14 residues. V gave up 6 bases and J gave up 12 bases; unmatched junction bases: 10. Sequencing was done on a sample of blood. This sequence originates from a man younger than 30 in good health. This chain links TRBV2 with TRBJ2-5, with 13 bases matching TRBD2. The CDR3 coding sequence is TGTGCCAGCAGATCTTATGGACTAGCGGGGGAGAAGTACTTC. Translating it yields CASRSYGLAGEKYF. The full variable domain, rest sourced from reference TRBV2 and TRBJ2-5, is EPEVTQTPSHQVTQMGQEVILRCVPISNHLYFYWYRQILGQKVEFLVSFYNNEISEKSEIFDDQFSVERPDGSNFTLKIRSTKLEDSAMYFCASRSYGLAGEKYFGPGTRLLVL.